The 32 T cell receptor beta chains below were found in one sample sequenced in a study of cytomegalovirus exposure and HLA in healthy donors. Both 60 Vbeta primers and 13 Jbeta primers went into the PCR. Using immunoSEQ multiplex PCR, the repertoire was profiled, and TCRdb retains in-frame clones only, with some absent. The sample consists of some 90,000 clones, around 85% of them appearing once. The sequencing sample was made of PBMCs. The receptors were sampled from a young man in good health and CMV-seronegative.

The chain carries TRBV4-1 and TRBJ2-1; 11 bases match TRBD2. V lost 1 base, J lost 2 bases, and 7 bases stayed unmatched. The germline V gene has CDR1 MGHRA and CDR2 YSYEKL. The CDR3 runs to 18 residues. CDR3 protein: CASSQASGGLPTYNEQFF. The CDR3 nucleotides are TGCGCCAGCAGCCAAGCTAGCGGGGGGCTCCCGACCTACAATGAGCAGTTCTTC.

This clone was seen only once. This chain joins TRBV6-1 and TRBJ1-6; the match to TRBD1 covers 10 bases. Per the germline V gene, CDR1 is MNHNS and CDR2 is SASEGT. The CDR3 extends over 16 amino acids. With V trimmed by 2 bases and J by 7 bases, 5 bases remained unmatched. CDR3 sequence (DNA): TGTGCCAGCAGTGAAAGACAGGGGGCGCGGAATTCACCCCTCCACTTT. This encodes CASSERQGARNSPLHF.

This clone was seen more than once but under ten times. V is TRBV7-3 and J is TRBJ1-1; D is undetermined. CDR3 length equals 13 residues. V was clipped by 8 bases and J by 7 bases, with 17 bases between them. Germline V gene sequence: CDR1 SGHTA, CDR2 FQGTGA. The CDR3 DNA follows: TGTGCCAGCGTAGAGGAGGTCAGCCGTGAAGCTTTCTTT. Translation: CASVEEVSREAFF. The whole variable domain, filled in from reference TRBV7-3 and TRBJ1-1, reads GAGVSQTPSNKVTEKGKYVELRCDPISGHTALYWYRQSLGQGPEFLIYFQGTGAADDSGLPNDRFFAVRPEGSVSTLKIQRTERGDSAVYLCASVEEVSREAFFGQGTRLTVV.

In nucleotides, the CDR3 is TGTGCCAGCAGCGCGAGGGGGTTAGGGGGAAACACCATATATTTT. This translates into CASSARGLGGNTIYF. The V gene is TRBV9, the J gene TRBJ1-3; possibly TRBD1 for D (6 bases). Per germline, CDR1 SGDLS and CDR2 YYNGEE. The CDR3 loop spans 15 amino acids. Trimming pared 3 bases from V and 4 bases from J, leaving 14 bases between.

The chain carries TRBV7-2 and TRBJ2-2; 9 positions match TRBD1. The J segment lost 5 bases and the V segment lost 5 bases, leaving 3 bases of the junction unmatched. The CDR3 has 14 amino acids. Germline CDR1 and CDR2: SGHTA and FQGNSA. In DNA form, the CDR3 reads TGTGCCAGCAGCGTACAGGGGGCGACCGGGGAGCTGTTTTTT. It specifies CASSVQGATGELFF.

The J gene is TRBJ1-5, the V gene TRBV7-2; D is perhaps TRBD1 (6 bases). The CDR3 has 16 amino acids. V was trimmed by 5 bases and J by 5 bases, leaving 19 bases between them. Germline values: CDR1 SGHTA, CDR2 FQGNSA. The CDR3 coding sequence is TGTGCCAGCAGCCCCGCCGTACAGGGATCGGATCAGCCCCAGCATTTT. Amino acid sequence: CASSPAVQGSDQPQHF.

The chain combines TRBV7-2 with TRBJ1-5, with D possibly matching TRBD1 (5 bases). The germline V gene encodes CDR1 SGHTA and CDR2 FQGNSA. V was pared by 6 bases and J by 5 bases, with 14 bases between. The CDR3 runs to 14 residues. CDR3 sequence (DNA): TGTGCCAGCAGTATACAGGAGATAGATCAGCCCCAGCATTTT. Translated: CASSIQEIDQPQHF.

V gene TRBV2 combines with J gene TRBJ1-1; D unresolved. The germline V and J ends were trimmed by 5 bases and 1 base, with 8 bases remaining between them. Germline V gives CDR1 SNHLY, CDR2 FYNNEI. The CDR3 length is 13 residues. The CDR3 here is CASSFSRNTEAFF. CDR3 nucleotide sequence: TGTGCCAGCAGTTTCAGTCGGAACACTGAAGCTTTCTTT.

This clone appeared a single time. The chain joins TRBV29-1 to TRBJ1-5; possible D gene TRBD1, 6 bases. V dropped 4 bases and J dropped 4 bases, with 14 bases sitting between them. CDR1 and CDR2 from the germline V gene are SQVTM and ANQGSEA. The CDR3 sequence is 14 residues long. The CDR3 loop is CSVGFGGANQPQHF. CDR3 nucleotide sequence: TGCAGCGTTGGATTCGGGGGGGCGAATCAGCCCCAGCATTTT.

The chain's CDR3 is CASRVTGSIQPQHF. CDR3 DNA sequence: TGTGCCAGTCGGGTTACAGGGAGTATTCAGCCCCAGCATTTT. The chain recombines TRBV19 with TRBJ1-5; weak D call: TRBD1 (6 bases). The germline V and J ends were trimmed by 8 bases and 6 bases, with 17 bases remaining between them. The CDR3 has 14 amino acids. CDR1 and CDR2 (germline): LNHDA, SQIVND (reference sequence).

This chain connects TRBV7-2 to TRBJ2-7, with 8 bases matching TRBD1. Germline V gene sequence: CDR1 SGHTA, CDR2 FQGNSA. The CDR3 contains 16 residues. Losses at the gene ends were 4 bases for V and 2 bases for J; bases not matched to a gene: 10. CDR3 bases: TGTGCCAGCAGCTACGACAGGGGCTCACAGCCCTACGAGCAGTACTTC. It encodes CASSYDRGSQPYEQYF.

The rearrangement links TRBV4-3 to TRBJ2-7; D gene unclear. Germline V gene data show CDR1 as LGHNA and CDR2 as YSLEER. V shed 3 bases and J shed 7 bases, with 13 bases lying between them. The CDR3 length is 13 residues. This CDR3 is CASSQDPLGEQYF. For the CDR3, the DNA is TGCGCCAGCAGCCAGGATCCCCTCGGGGAGCAGTACTTC.

This chain links TRBV11-2 with TRBJ1-2; D uncertain. Trimming stripped 1 base from V and 0 bases from J, with 6 bases between. There are 14 residues in the CDR3. In germline, CDR1 is SGHAT, CDR2 FQNNGV. The CDR3 sequence: CASSLGQSNYGYTF. The CDR3 coding sequence is TGTGCCAGCAGCTTAGGGCAGTCTAACTATGGCTACACCTTC.

The chain carries TRBV18 and TRBJ1-5, with 10 bases that match TRBD1. Trimming cost V 1 base and J 6 bases; bases outside gene matches: 6. The V gene's germline CDR1 is KGHSH and CDR2 LQKENI. The CDR3 has 16 residues. CDR3 bases: TGTGCCAGCTCACCACAGGAGACAGGGGGCGGTCAGCCCCAGCATTTT. It encodes CASSPQETGGGQPQHF.

This clone has more than one count but fewer than ten. J is TRBJ2-3 and V is TRBV7-2; 10 nucleotides line up with TRBD2. V was clipped by 2 bases and J by 3 bases; unmatched bases: 2. The CDR3 has 15 residues. Germline V gene lookup returns CDR1 SGHTA and CDR2 FQGNSA. CDR3 in amino acids: CASSLQAGGTDTQYF. Here the CDR3 DNA reads TGTGCCAGCAGCTTACAAGCGGGGGGGACAGATACGCAGTATTTT.

Concerning this clone itself: This same CDR3 is encoded by further DNA sequences in the sample. V usage is TRBV27 and J usage is TRBJ1-5; 7 nucleotides agree with TRBD1. The CDR3 consists of 14 residues. V shed 3 bases and J 2 bases; nucleotides not matched to a gene: 1. CDR1 is MNHEY and CDR2 is SMNVEV in the germline V gene (reference sequence). The CDR3 DNA reads as TGTGCCAGCAGTTTTACAGGGGGCAATCAGCCCCAGCATTTT. This sequence encodes CASSFTGGNQPQHF.

The rearrangement joins TRBV28 to TRBJ1-4, with D uncertain. This CDR3 comprises 12 residues. V dropped 6 bases and J dropped 10 bases, with 12 bases sitting between them. CDR1 is MDHEN and CDR2 is SYDVKM in the germline V gene. DNA for the CDR3: TGTGCCAGCAGATACGGAGAGGGAAAACTGTTTTTT. Its translation is CASRYGEGKLFF.

The rearrangement uses TRBV7-6 and TRBJ2-1; 10 nucleotides match TRBD2. The J segment lost 8 bases and the V segment lost 5 bases, leaving 9 bases of the junction unmatched. CDR1 SGHVS and CDR2 FNYEAQ come from the germline V gene. This CDR3 region has 15 residues. This chain's CDR3 is CASSEPAGGRDEQFF. Written as DNA, the CDR3 is TGTGCCAGCAGCGAACCAGCGGGGGGGCGGGATGAGCAGTTCTTC. The full variable domain, completed using reference TRBV7-6 and TRBJ2-1, is GAGVSQSPRYKVTKRGQDVALRCDPISGHVSLYWYRQALGQGPEFLTYFNYEAQQDKSGLPNDRFSAERPEGSISTLTIQRTEQRDSAMYRCASSEPAGGRDEQFFGPGTRLTVL.

The V call is TRBV5-1, the J call TRBJ2-7; 11 positions match TRBD2. The V gene's germline CDR1 is SGHRS and CDR2 YFSETQ. The V gene end was trimmed by 0 bases and the J gene end by 6 bases; junction bases not matched to a gene: 11. This CDR3 has 17 residues. The CDR3 region has the DNA TGCGCCAGCAGCTTGGGCCCTAGCGGGGGGATTGGTGTCGAGCAGTACTTC. This sequence encodes CASSLGPSGGIGVEQYF.

The V and J genes are TRBV4-1 and TRBJ2-1, with 14 bases identical to TRBD2. Germline V lookup: CDR1 MGHRA, CDR2 YSYEKL. The CDR3 spans 21 residues. V dropped 0 bases and J dropped 2; count of bases not matched to a gene: 12. This CDR3 is CASSQDLIGTSGGTTYNEQFF. CDR3 coding DNA: TGCGCCAGCAGCCAAGATCTGATAGGGACTAGCGGGGGAACTACCTACAATGAGCAGTTCTTC.

The rearrangement joins TRBV7-3 to TRBJ2-5; D perhaps matches TRBD2 (6 bases). Trimming removed 0 bases from V and 5 bases from J, with 7 bases in between. The V gene's germline CDR1 is SGHTA and CDR2 FQGTGA. The CDR3 loop spans 13 amino acids. The CDR3 DNA is TGTGCCAGCAGCTTAACCGGGGGTGAGACCCAGTACTTC. Protein sequence: CASSLTGGETQYF.

This clone has just a few counts. The chain employs TRBV4-2 and TRBJ1-5, with a weak D call TRBD1 (6 bases). This CDR3 comprises 15 residues. Germline CDR1 and CDR2: LGHNA and YNFKEQ. V lost 3 bases, J lost 0 bases, and 9 bases lay in between. The CDR3: CASSQTGYSNQPQHF. CDR3 nucleotide sequence: TGTGCCAGCAGCCAGACAGGCTATAGCAATCAGCCCCAGCATTTT.

V usage is TRBV2 and J usage is TRBJ2-1; 11 bases agree with TRBD2. V was clipped by 6 bases and J by 1 base; unmatched bases: 11. The CDR3 has 18 amino acids. Germline loops: CDR1 SNHLY, CDR2 FYNNEI. CDR3: CASRERLAGYTSYNEQFF. The CDR3 nucleotides read TGTGCCAGCAGGGAGAGACTAGCGGGGTACACTTCCTACAATGAGCAGTTCTTC.

V gene TRBV2 combines with J gene TRBJ1-2, with D possibly matching TRBD1 (5 bases). Germline CDR1 and CDR2: SNHLY and FYNNEI. Trimming pared 10 bases from V and 5 bases from J, leaving 23 bases between. This CDR3 spans 15 amino acids. CDR3 nucleotide sequence: TGTGCCACCGACGCAGGGTTTACCAAGAAGTATGGCTACACCTTC. Residues: CATDAGFTKKYGYTF.

V gene TRBV12-2 combines with J gene TRBJ2-7; TRBD2, as called in the table, went unchecked against the DNA. TRBV12-2 counts as a pseudogene. CDR3 size: 14 residues. The CDR3: CASRLLANSYEQYF. In DNA form, the CDR3 reads TGTGCAAGTCGCCTACTAGCGAACTCCTACGAGCAGTACTTC.

CDR3 DNA: TGTGCCAGCAGTGAAAGAGGTGAAGATCATCAGCCCCAGCATTTT. Encoded protein: CASSERGEDHQPQHF. The chain recombines TRBV6-1 with TRBJ1-5; unclear D gene. This CDR3 comprises 15 residues. Germline V CDR1 and CDR2: MNHNS, SASEGT. Trimming removed 2 bases at V and 5 bases at J, with 13 bases between.

This sequence joins TRBV5-4 and TRBJ2-5; 9 bases align to TRBD1. This CDR3 region has 14 residues. Trimming cost V 2 bases and J 2 bases; bases outside gene matches: 1. Germline lookup yields CDR1 SGHNT and CDR2 YYREEE (reference sequence). The CDR3, as DNA: TGTGCCAGCAGCTTAGGACAGGGGCAAGAGACCCAGTACTTC. It codes for CASSLGQGQETQYF.

V gene TRBV30 combines with J gene TRBJ1-6, with TRBD1 as a possible D gene (6 bases). With 4 bases removed from V and 6 bases from J, the gap between germline ends came to 10 bases. This CDR3 has 13 amino acids. Germline CDR1 GTSNPN, CDR2 SVGIG (reference sequence). The CDR3 loop is CAWIRDTNSPLHF. Here the CDR3 DNA reads TGTGCCTGGATTCGGGACACTAATTCACCCCTCCACTTT.

This clone was found once. The V call is TRBV7-6, the J call TRBJ1-5, with D unresolved. The germline V gene encodes CDR1 SGHVS and CDR2 FNYEAQ. CDR3 length: 14 amino acids. The V and J ends lost 2 bases and 5 bases respectively, with 10 bases between them. The CDR3 here is CASSLNGEHQPQHF. The CDR3 DNA is TGTGCCAGCAGCTTAAACGGGGAGCATCAGCCCCAGCATTTT.

About this clone itself: The junction departs from germline at one end; a sequencing error may be responsible. The V call is TRBV7-9, the J call TRBJ1-2, with D perhaps matching TRBD1 (6 bases). The CDR3 contains 12 residues. Germline V gene sequence: CDR1 SEHNR, CDR2 FQNEAQ (reference sequence). In DNA, the CDR3 is TGTTCCAGCATCCAAGGGGGGGTTGGCTACACCTTC. Translation: CSSIQGGVGYTF.

This clone showed up just a few times. The chain combines TRBV7-6 with TRBJ1-2; TRBD1 is a possible D gene (5 bases). Germline CDR1 reads SGHVS; CDR2 reads FNYEAQ. The CDR3 is 14 residues long. Trimming stripped 5 bases from V and 8 bases from J, with 18 bases between. The CDR3 nucleotides read TGTGCCAGCAGCCCACCCGGGGGGGGACCCGGCTACACCTTC. This translates into CASSPPGGGPGYTF.

V and J are TRBV9 and TRBJ1-2; D gene unclear. Per germline, CDR1 SGDLS and CDR2 YYNGEE. V shed 0 bases and J shed 2 bases, with 5 bases lying between them. The CDR3 is 13 amino acids. The CDR3 here is CASSVARNYGYTF. As DNA, the CDR3 is TGTGCCAGCAGCGTAGCTAGGAACTATGGCTACACCTTC.